Reported below is one T cell receptor (beta chain). These data belong to a study of T cell responses to AZD1222 COVID-19 vaccine. Turning to the study itself: Second-dose timings of about 4 or about 12 weeks were pooled.

This table comes from immunoSEQ multiplex PCR, and its TCRdb copy is limited to in-frame clones, with some not included. The sample has 100,000 or so clones, about 86% seen once. The CDR3 length is 14 residues. V was cut by 7 bases and J by 1 base, with 13 bases left in between. In germline, CDR1 is MNHNY, CDR2 SVGAGI (reference sequence). The sample in question was peripheral blood, obtained on day 0 of AZD1222 vaccination. The rearrangement joins TRBV6-6 to TRBJ1-1; D unclear. The TCR originated in an adult in good health. CDR3 in amino acids: CASIGPLANTEAFF. DNA for the CDR3: TGTGCCAGCATCGGACCCTTAGCGAACACTGAAGCTTTCTTT.